This T cell receptor beta chain was obtained from a study of graft-versus-host responses after intestinal transplantation. Overall study: Recipients obtained multivisceral, liver-intestinal, or isolated intestinal transplants. Each patient got anti-thymocyte globulin induction, then tacrolimus and steroids for around three years.

The assay was immunoSEQ multiplex PCR, and TCRdb's table has in-frame clones only and misses some. The profile shows roughly 81,000 clones, 82% of them singletons. Comment on this clone: The target antigen is unknown.

This TCR derives from a human donor who received an intestinal transplant. The input for sequencing was unstimulated CD4+ T cells sorted from spleen or lymph node cells, taken before intestinal transplant.

CDR3 sequence reads: CASSLGLNQETQYF. The CDR3 nucleotides are TGTGCCAGCTCACTCGGACTAAACCAAGAGACCCAGTACTTC. The chain links TRBV18 to TRBJ2-5; the D gene is possibly TRBD2 (6 bases). The CDR3 spans 14 residues. Germline lookup yields CDR1 KGHSH and CDR2 LQKENI. Trimming pared 4 bases from V and 0 bases from J, leaving 9 bases between. The entire variable domain, with the rest obtained from reference TRBV18 and TRBJ2-5, is as follows: NAGVMQNPRHLVRRRGQEARLRCSPMKGHSHVYWYRQLPEEGLKFMVYLQKENIIDESGMPKERFSAEFPKEGPSILRIQQVVRGDSAAYFCASSLGLNQETQYFGPGTRLLVL.